This is a list of T cell receptor beta chains from one sample in a study of blood T cell repertoires in COVID-19. This table comes from immunoSEQ multiplex PCR, and its TCRdb copy is limited to in-frame clones, with some not included. The table has 150,000 to 200,000 clones, about 83% seen once; the top ten hold under 2.5%. The sample comprised peripheral blood. These receptors originate from a woman over 75 with acute or convalescent COVID-19. The CDR3 runs from the conserved cysteine through the conserved F or W. D genes are given only for firm matches. Some rows mark clone size as missing; the rest say once, few, many or name a class of expanded clone.

V	J	size	D	DNA	CDR3
TRBV7-9	TRBJ2-2	few	TRBD2	TGTGCCAGCAGCTCACAAACTAGCGGGGGCCCTAAAAACACCGGGGAGCTGTTTTTT	CASSSQTSGGPKNTGELFF
TRBV6-1	TRBJ1-2	once	NA	TGTGCCAGCAGTGAAATAGCTAACTATGGCTACACCTTC	CASSEIANYGYTF
TRBV7-2	TRBJ1-4	NA	NA	TGTGCCAGCAGCTTATTGGGCCCGGATGAAAAACTGTTTTTT	CASSLLGPDEKLFF
TRBV4-2	TRBJ1-4	NA	NA	TGTGCCAGCAGCCAAGACGGCAGGGGTGGAGAAAAACTGTTTTTT	CASSQDGRGGEKLFF
TRBV25-1	TRBJ1-1	NA	TRBD1	TGTGCCAGCAGTGAGTACACAGGGGGACAGAACACTGAAGCTTTCTTT	CASSEYTGGQNTEAFF
TRBV11-2	TRBJ1-1	NA	NA	TGTGCCAGCAGCTACCAGGGCGGGAACACTGAAGCTTTCTTT	CASSYQGGNTEAFF
TRBV28	TRBJ1-3	once	NA	TGTGCCAGCAGTTCGACAGGAGTCATCTCTGGAAACACCATATATTTT	CASSSTGVISGNTIYF
TRBV19	TRBJ2-2	NA	NA	TGTGCCAGTAGTTACGGCAGCGCCGGGGAGCTGTTTTTT	CASSYGSAGELFF
TRBV6-5	TRBJ2-1	NA	TRBD1	TGTGCCAGCAGGCCTACAGGGGGCGTCTATGAGCAGTTCTTC	CASRPTGGVYEQFF
TRBV14	TRBJ2-7	few	NA	TGTGCCAGCAGCCAAATCAGTTCTTACGAGCAGTACTTC	CASSQISSYEQYF